This T cell receptor beta chain was obtained from a study of blood T cells in healthy people across ages. As for the study in general: Template switching caught about one barcoded beta molecule for each two T cells.

Details on this clonotype: Its antigen is undetermined.

A second about 7 to 11 cycle PCR used barcoded and J-beta primers. MiXCR was run by TCRdb on the 5' RACE reads, yielding one entry per CDR3 protein. The table lists about 750,000 distinct CDR3 sequences, roughly 50% of them singletons, with under 50% in the top ten. Looked up from germline, CDR1 is SGHTA and CDR2 is FQGNSA. V lost 4 bases and J lost 0; bases outside the gene matches: 5. The CDR3 spans 16 residues. Study results and caveats: A roughly linear age-dependent decrease characterized TCR beta diversity per million T cells. Aged donors had fewer naive CD4+ cells and lower diversity than long-lived donors. The authors considered diversity estimates from one million T cells to be underestimates.

Sequencing was done on a sample of blood. This clonotype was sampled from a man at least 80 years old in good health. The V call is TRBV7-2, the J call TRBJ1-2; 10 nucleotides match TRBD1. In DNA, the CDR3 is TGTGCCAGCAGCTCCCGTGGGACAGGGGCTAACTATGGCTACACCTTC. It translates to CASSSRGTGANYGYTF.